The 11 T cell receptor beta chains below all came from one sample that was sequenced in a study of beta chain features in type 1 diabetes. The isolated RNA, all of it, was reverse transcribed, so expressed TCRB transcripts were what got sequenced. Measured with immunoSEQ multiplex PCR; TCRdb has only the in-frame clones, and not every one. The sample comprises hundreds of thousands of clones, around a sixth of which are singletons, and 0.023% rests with the top ten. The sequencing sample was made of naive CD4+ T cells from blood. The source is a woman aged 18-35 years in good health.

This clone has more than one count but fewer than ten. This chain joins TRBV4-2 and TRBJ1-2, with D possibly TRBD1 on 6 matching bases. V lost 3 bases, J lost 2 bases, and 10 bases lay in between. CDR3 length equals 14 residues. Germline-derived CDR1 and CDR2 are LGHNA and YNFKEQ. The CDR3 spells CASSQARGNYGYTF. In DNA, the CDR3 is TGTGCCAGCAGCCAGGCGAGGGGGAACTATGGCTACACCTTC.

The chain is built from TRBV4-1 and TRBJ2-5; no reliable D call. Germline CDR1 MGHRA, CDR2 YSYEKL. The length of the CDR3 is 13 residues. V shed 2 bases and J shed 4 bases, with 8 bases lying between them. The CDR3 DNA reads as TGCGCCAGCAGCCAAAACGCGCTAGAGACCCAGTACTTC. Protein: CASSQNALETQYF.

This clone appeared a few times. The chain recombines TRBV29-1 with TRBJ1-1; D is possibly TRBD1 (6 bases). The germline CDR1 and CDR2 sequences are SQVTM and ANQGSEA. There are 11 residues in the CDR3. Deletions cut 4 bases from V and 12 bases from J, with 15 bases between. This chain's CDR3 is CSVVGAFGPFF. In DNA form, the CDR3 reads TGCAGCGTTGTGGGGGCGTTCGGGCCTTTCTTT. The full variable domain, its missing parts supplied by reference TRBV29-1 and TRBJ1-1, is SAVISQKPSRDICQRGTSLTIQCQVDSQVTMMFWYRQQPGQSLTLIATANQGSEATYESGFVIDKFPISRPNLTFSTLTVSNMSPEDSSIYLCSVVGAFGPFFGQGTRLTVV.

The CDR3 loop reads CASRPDRRNTEAFF. The CDR3 DNA reads TGTGCCAGTAGACCAGACAGGAGAAACACTGAAGCTTTCTTT. J is TRBJ1-1 and V is TRBV19, with D possibly TRBD1 on 6 matching bases. The CDR3 has 14 amino acids. V dropped 6 bases and J dropped 2 bases, with 13 bases sitting between them. Germline V gene sequence: CDR1 LNHDA, CDR2 SQIVND (reference sequence).

This clone was seen only a few times. This chain connects TRBV28 to TRBJ2-7, with D unresolved. V lost 3 bases and J 2 bases, leaving 11 bases between the germline ends. From germline, CDR1 is MDHEN and CDR2 SYDVKM. The CDR3 sequence is 14 residues long. The CDR3 loop reads CASSFSGFAYEQYF. CDR3 in DNA: TGTGCCAGCAGTTTCTCAGGCTTCGCCTACGAGCAGTACTTC.

This clone was observed a handful of times. The chain uses TRBV21-1 and TRBJ1-2; no check of the table's D call, TRBD1, against the DNA was made. TRBV21-1 is a pseudogene locus. This CDR3 has 14 residues. This CDR3 is CASSTPGQCYGYTF. DNA of the CDR3: TGTGCCAGCAGCACTCCGGGACAGTGTTATGGCTACACCTTC.

The CDR3 sequence is CASSPPLGGYTF. The CDR3 DNA reads TGTGCCAGCAGCCCCCCCCTGGGCGGCTACACCTTC. This sequence joins TRBV11-2 and TRBJ1-2, with D unclear. Germline CDR1 reads SGHAT; CDR2 reads FQNNGV. The V and J ends lost 5 bases and 8 bases respectively, with 12 bases between them. The length of the CDR3 is 12 residues.

J is TRBJ1-1 and V is TRBV27; TRBD1 is a possible D gene (5 bases). CDR1 is MNHEY, CDR2 SMNVEV, per germline (reference sequence). Trimming cost V 7 bases and J 3 bases, with 9 bases left between them. The CDR3 is 12 amino acids. DNA of the CDR3: TGTGCCAGCAAGGGCAGGGACACTGAAGCTTTCTTT. Its translation: CASKGRDTEAFF.

The chain carries TRBV28 and TRBJ2-7; TRBD2 might be the D (6 bases). From germline, CDR1 is MDHEN and CDR2 SYDVKM. The V and J ends lost 7 bases and 6 bases respectively, with 16 bases between them. The CDR3 sequence is 13 residues long. CDR3: CASNWGTLSEQYF. The CDR3 DNA reads as TGTGCCAGCAATTGGGGGACTCTAAGCGAGCAGTACTTC.

This clone was recorded a few times. The chain has TRBV7-2 and TRBJ1-5, with D uncertain. In germline, CDR1 is SGHTA, CDR2 FQGNSA. The CDR3 has 16 residues. Trimming took off 6 bases at V and 6 bases at J, with 21 bases between the two ends. CDR3 nucleotides: TGTGCCAGCAGTTTAAGGTGGGAATTGGGCCTTCAGCCCCAGCATTTT. Translation gives CASSLRWELGLQPQHF.

This clone was counted only a few times. The chain is built from TRBV7-9 and TRBJ2-2; no definite D call. The CDR3 is 15 residues long. Looked up from germline, CDR1 is SEHNR and CDR2 is FQNEAQ (reference sequence). V was trimmed by 8 bases and J by 6 bases, leaving 19 bases between them. The CDR3 is CASLESRVLPGELFF. As DNA, the CDR3 is TGTGCCAGCCTGGAGTCCCGAGTTCTGCCCGGGGAGCTGTTTTTT.